This T cell receptor beta chain was profiled in a study of graft-versus-host responses after intestinal transplantation. Whole-study context: Recipients had transplants, and these were multivisceral, liver-intestinal, or isolated intestinal. Every recipient had anti-thymocyte globulin induction and 2 to 4 years of tacrolimus plus steroids.

This clone was found once. The antigen remains unidentified. Sequencing was performed with immunoSEQ multiplex PCR; in TCRdb, only in-frame clones are kept and a portion is missing. The sample carries tens of thousands of clones, less than 95% recorded once. This CDR3 contains 15 residues. V was pared by 8 bases and J by 1 base, with 8 bases of the junction left unmatched. CDR1 WSHSY and CDR2 SAAADI come from the germline V gene. Sequences were derived from unstimulated CD4+ T cells sorted from spleen or lymph node cells, sampled before transplant. V gene TRBV10-2 combines with J gene TRBJ2-3; TRBD2 matches 8 bases. The TCR comes from a human donor who was the organ donor for an intestinal transplant. For the CDR3, the DNA is TGCGCCAGCGCCCGGGGAGCGGGGGGCACAGATACGCAGTATTTT. Its protein product is CASARGAGGTDTQYF.